This T cell receptor beta chain originates from a study of blood T cell repertoires in COVID-19. Looked up from germline, CDR1 is SQVTM and CDR2 is ANQGSEA. This CDR3 has 16 amino acids. V lost 0 bases to trimming and J lost 2 bases, with 17 bases between them. Source study methods: By means of reference gene primer amplification, nucleated cell counts were estimated. The assay was immunoSEQ multiplex PCR, and TCRdb's table has in-frame clones only and misses some. D and trimming were read from the DNA, whereas the V and J calls and clone size are those reported in that table. Of around 53,000 clones listed, 85% to 90% are singletons.

The TCR was taken from a man aged 50-59 years with acute or convalescent COVID-19. The sample taken for sequencing was peripheral blood. The chain joins TRBV29-1 to TRBJ2-7; possibly TRBD1 for D (8 bases). This chain's CDR3 is CSVEEVERGQAYEQYF. CDR3 coding DNA: TGCAGCGTTGAAGAGGTCGAGCGGGGACAGGCCTACGAGCAGTACTTC.